The next 29 T cell receptor beta chains were all read from a single sample in a study of T cells in Graves' hyperthyroidism and ophthalmopathy. Researchers amplified the TCR beta CDR3 regions from RNA transcripts. A set of HTBI primers served as the primers for a first-round RT-PCR of the TCR CDR3. TCRdb itself ran the multiplex PCR reads through MiXCR, one entry per CDR3 protein. The table shows a few hundred thousand distinct CDR3 sequences, with around 46% occurring only once. Sequencing was done on a sample of peripheral blood or thyroid tissue (not recorded which). Source of these receptors: an adult woman with Graves' disease, either hyperthyroidism or ophthalmopathy (not recorded which).

The rearrangement uses TRBV15 and TRBJ2-3, with 9 positions matching TRBD1. The CDR3 is made up of 18 amino acids. V was pared by 5 bases and J by 0 bases, with 12 bases of the junction left unmatched. Germline assignment: CDR1 LNHNV and CDR2 YYDKDF (reference sequence). CDR3 residues: CATSQQPAGTGSTDTQYF. In DNA form, the CDR3 reads TGTGCCACCAGCCAACAACCCGCCGGGACAGGGAGCACAGATACGCAGTATTTT.

The V call is TRBV29-1, the J call TRBJ1-1, with D hard to call. Trimming removed 4 bases at V and 6 bases at J, with 12 bases between. CDR3 size: 12 residues. Germline CDR1 and CDR2: SQVTM and ANQGSEA. The CDR3 DNA reads as TGCAGCGTTGGGGCAGGAGTCTCTGAAGCTTTCTTT. It translates to CSVGAGVSEAFF.

The chain couples TRBV5-1 to TRBJ2-5; TRBD1 matches at 8 bases. J was trimmed by 5 bases and V by 4 bases; bases with no gene match: 13. Germline V gene sequence: CDR1 SGHRS, CDR2 YFSETQ. There are 16 residues in the CDR3. The CDR3 region has the DNA TGCGCCAGCAGCCCTGGACAGGGCGGGATCTCCGAGACCCAGTACTTC. Encoded protein: CASSPGQGGISETQYF. The whole variable domain, filled in from reference TRBV5-1 and TRBJ2-5, reads KAGVTQTPRYLIKTRGQQVTLSCSPISGHRSVSWYQQTPGQGLQFLFEYFSETQRNKGNFPGRFSGRQFSNSRSEMNVSTLELGDSALYLCASSPGQGGISETQYFGPGTRLLVL.

This clonotype was observed many times. The V call is TRBV18, the J call TRBJ2-5; the D gene could be TRBD1 or TRBD2 (6 bases each). Trimming took 2 bases from V and 5 from J, leaving 15 bases between them. Germline values: CDR1 KGHSH, CDR2 LQKENI. The CDR3 has 15 amino acids. DNA of the CDR3: TGTGCCAGCTCACCAGGGACGGGGGACATGGAGACCCAGTACTTC. Amino acid sequence: CASSPGTGDMETQYF.

In this sample, this clonotype turned up many times. The genes are TRBV9 and TRBJ2-2, with TRBD2 matching over 10 bases. Looked up from germline, CDR1 is SGDLS and CDR2 is YYNGEE. The CDR3 runs 17 residues. V lost 0 bases, J lost 5 bases, and 7 bases stayed unmatched. CDR3 DNA sequence: TGTGCCAGCAGCGTAGGTTTTGGGGGACTAGCGACCGGGGAGCTGTTTTTT. It codes for CASSVGFGGLATGELFF.

Ten or more counts support this clonotype. The chain links TRBV20-1 to TRBJ1-5; D is uncertain. Germline lookup yields CDR1 DFQATT and CDR2 SNEGSKA (reference sequence). Trimming pared 5 bases from V and 10 bases from J, leaving 12 bases between. This CDR3 is built from 11 residues. This CDR3 reads CSASQFHPQHF. Here the CDR3 DNA reads TGCAGTGCTTCACAGTTTCATCCCCAGCATTTT.

Comment on this clonotype: Because it lacks the conserved phenylalanine or tryptophan at the end, this CDR3 is likely a read error. The limits of the CDR3 on the DNA are not certain, so only TCRdb's listed CDR3 is given. The gene calls are TRBV10-3 and TRBJ2-5. The CDR3 extends over 8 residues, inclusive of both ends. The germline V gene encodes CDR1 ENHRY and CDR2 SYGVKD. The CDR3 sequence is CAIRDSRE.

A remark on this clonotype: This may be a read error, as it is one base from a much larger clone. V usage is TRBV4-1 and J usage is TRBJ2-2, with 10 nucleotides matching TRBD1. The junction had 5 bases not matched to a gene; V was cut back by 1 base and J by 6 bases. The CDR3 totals 16 residues. The germline V gene encodes CDR1 MGHRA and CDR2 YSYEKL. CDR3 coding DNA: TGCGCCAGCAGCCAAGTTGGGACAGGGGCGGCCGGGGAGCTGTTTTTT. Translation gives CASSQVGTGAAGELFF.

The J gene is TRBJ2-7, the V gene TRBV7-2; unclear D gene. V was trimmed by 6 bases and J by 7 bases, leaving 13 bases between them. The CDR3 is 12 residues long. Germline CDR1 reads SGHTA; CDR2 reads FQGNSA. CDR3 protein: CASRAGVLEQYF. CDR3 nucleotide sequence: TGTGCCAGCAGGGCTGGAGTCTTAGAGCAGTACTTC.

As for this clonotype: A much larger clonotype is one base distant, so this may be a read error. V and J are TRBV11-2 and TRBJ1-2; a possible D gene is TRBD1 (6 bases). The CDR3 has 16 amino acids. V was pared by 7 bases and J by 0 bases, with 18 bases between. Germline loops: CDR1 SGHAT, CDR2 FQNNGV. The CDR3 is CASNQVHGGTNYGYTF. In DNA, the CDR3 is TGTGCCAGCAACCAAGTCCACGGGGGCACTAACTATGGCTACACCTTC.

This chain uses TRBV7-2 with TRBJ2-7, with D possibly being TRBD1 (6 bases). Germline CDR1 is SGHTA and CDR2 is FQGNSA. The CDR3 runs to 13 residues. The V gene lost 5 bases and the J gene lost 3 bases, with 11 bases spanning the gap. This CDR3 is CASSRGQNYEQYF. For the CDR3, the DNA is TGTGCCAGCAGCCGTGGACAGAACTACGAGCAGTACTTC.

The chain has TRBV24-1 and TRBJ2-5, with D unresolved. In germline, CDR1 is KGHDR, CDR2 SFDVKD. This CDR3 has 13 amino acids. V gave up 4 bases and J gave up 7 bases, with 12 bases separating them. The DNA for the CDR3 is TGTGCCACCAGTGACCTGGGCACTGGGACCCAGTACTTC. Translating gives CATSDLGTGTQYF.

About this clonotype itself: A much larger clone is a single base away; this may be a read error. This rearrangement joins TRBV19 to TRBJ1-5; D remains unclear. From germline, CDR1 is LNHDA and CDR2 SQIVND (reference sequence). The CDR3 extends over 15 amino acids. Trimming removed 3 bases at V and 5 bases at J, with 14 bases between. CDR3 sequence: CASSMANTLDQPQHF. The CDR3 coding sequence is TGTGCCAGTAGTATGGCGAACACCCTTGATCAGCCCCAGCATTTT.

Ten or more counts support this clonotype. As DNA, the CDR3 is TGTGCCAGCAGCTTGGTTCATGGGGTCGTCTATGGCTACACCTTC. The encoded protein is CASSLVHGVVYGYTF. The chain has TRBV5-6 and TRBJ1-2; no clear D gene. This CDR3 is built from 15 residues. CDR1 is SGHDT and CDR2 is YYEEEE in the germline V gene. V was clipped by 0 bases and J by 4 bases, with 13 bases between them. Full variable domain (rest looked up from reference TRBV5-6 and TRBJ1-2): DAGVTQSPTHLIKTRGQQVTLRCSPKSGHDTVSWYQQALGQGPQFIFQYYEEEERQRGNFPDRFSGHQFPNYSSELNVNALLLGDSALYLCASSLVHGVVYGYTFGSGTRLTVV.

This clonotype was seen a handful of times. A junction boundary mismatches the germline segment, possibly from a read error. This sequence joins TRBV24-1 and TRBJ2-5; D remains unclear. Germline lookup yields CDR1 KGHDR and CDR2 SFDVKD. The CDR3 loop spans 12 amino acids. The CDR3, as DNA: TGTGCCAGCAGTTTGCTAGAAGAGACCCAGTGCTTC. This codes for CASSLLEETQCF.

The chain recombines TRBV27 with TRBJ2-2; the D is unclear. The CDR3 spans 15 residues. Germline loops: CDR1 MNHEY, CDR2 SMNVEV (reference sequence). The germline V and J ends were trimmed by 8 bases and 6 bases, with 19 bases remaining between them. The CDR3 nucleotides are TGTGCCAGCCGCCCGACGGGTCCGACACCCGGGGAGCTGTTTTTT. Its protein is CASRPTGPTPGELFF.

V gene TRBV19 combines with J gene TRBJ1-1; D unresolved. Germline loops: CDR1 LNHDA, CDR2 SQIVND (reference sequence). The germline V and J ends were trimmed by 6 bases and 1 base, with 6 bases remaining between them. The CDR3 totals 12 residues. CDR3 protein: CASSTWNTEAFF. The CDR3 nucleotides are TGTGCCAGTAGCACGTGGAACACTGAAGCTTTCTTT.

This clonotype was counted at least ten times. The chain couples TRBV11-2 to TRBJ2-6; D is uncertain. Germline CDR1 SGHAT, CDR2 FQNNGV. CDR3 length: 15 amino acids. The germline V and J ends were trimmed by 0 bases and 2 bases, with 5 bases remaining between them. The CDR3 DNA is TGTGCCAGCAGCTTAGAATGGGCTGGGGCCAACGTCCTGACTTTC. It is translated as CASSLEWAGANVLTF.

This clonotype was seen ten or more times. The rearrangement joins TRBV5-1 to TRBJ2-2; possibly TRBD1 for D (6 bases). The CDR3 covers 17 residues. The V gene lost 4 bases and the J gene lost 2 bases, with 18 bases spanning the gap. Germline values: CDR1 SGHRS, CDR2 YFSETQ. CDR3 loop: CASSKGDTGINTGELFF. DNA for the CDR3: TGCGCCAGCAGCAAAGGGGATACAGGGATCAACACCGGGGAGCTGTTTTTT.

In this sample, this clonotype turned up many times. The chain combines TRBV12-3 or TRBV12-4 with TRBJ2-7; weak D call: TRBD1 (6 bases). The CDR3 spans 12 residues. Trimming stripped 1 base from V and 6 bases from J, with 7 bases between. CDR3 in DNA: TGTGCCAGCAGTTTAGACAGGGCCGAGCAGTACTTC. Protein sequence: CASSLDRAEQYF.

Many counts were recorded for this clonotype. The chain combines TRBV11-2 with TRBJ2-7, with 9 bases matching TRBD1. There are 15 residues in the CDR3. With V trimmed by 6 bases and J by 1 base, 7 bases remained unmatched. Germline-derived CDR1 and CDR2 are SGHAT and FQNNGV. As DNA, the CDR3 is TGTGCCAGCAGAAAGATCGGGACAGGGTCCTACGAGCAGTACTTC. As protein: CASRKIGTGSYEQYF.

A single count supports this clonotype. The chain carries TRBV20-1 and TRBJ2-5, with 11 bases identical to TRBD2. V trimming: 6 bases; J trimming: 5 bases; junction bases outside the gene matches: 11. Germline V CDR1 and CDR2: DFQATT, SNEGSKA (reference sequence). The CDR3 consists of 15 residues. The CDR3 DNA follows: TGCAGTGCACCACTAGCGGGGGAAGTGGTGGAGACCCAGTACTTC. This codes for CSAPLAGEVVETQYF.

This chain links TRBV10-3 with TRBJ1-1; D not resolved. Germline V gene data show CDR1 as ENHRY and CDR2 as SYGVKD. The V end lost 2 bases, the J end lost 5 bases, and 12 bases lay between the germline ends. The CDR3 is 14 amino acids. The CDR3 DNA sequence: TGTGCCATCAGTGAGGGACTAGCGGGAACTGAAGCTTTCTTT. Residues: CAISEGLAGTEAFF.

With regard to this clonotype: This may arise from a read error, as a much more abundant clone is one base away. This chain uses TRBV4-1 with TRBJ1-2, with D possibly matching TRBD1 (6 bases). Germline CDR1 is MGHRA and CDR2 is YSYEKL. The CDR3 loop spans 16 amino acids. The CDR3 loop reads CASGQEGAVLGGGYTF. The CDR3 DNA follows: TGCGCCAGCGGCCAAGAAGGGGCAGTCTTAGGGGGTGGCTACACCTTC.

This clonotype was detected only once. The chain links TRBV7-2 to TRBJ1-1, with D unclear. The germline V and J ends were trimmed by 2 bases and 10 bases, with 23 bases remaining between them. The germline V gene encodes CDR1 SGHTA and CDR2 FQGNSA. This CDR3 has 16 amino acids. For the CDR3, the DNA is TGTGCCAGCAGCTTATTCCCTAGCGGGCATCGAATATCAGCTTTCTTT. It specifies CASSLFPSGHRISAFF.

This rearrangement joins TRBV10-2 to TRBJ1-6, with 8 bases matching TRBD1. Germline V gene lookup returns CDR1 WSHSY and CDR2 SAAADI. V lost 9 bases and J lost 10; bases outside the gene matches: 8. The CDR3 is 13 residues long. DNA of the CDR3: TGCGCCAGTTCGACAGGGGTAGGGTCACCCCTCCACTTT. This translates into CASSTGVGSPLHF.

This clonotype was found many times. The rearrangement uses TRBV7-2 and TRBJ1-5, with D perhaps TRBD1 (5 bases). Per germline, CDR1 SGHTA and CDR2 FQGNSA. V was trimmed by 6 bases and J by 4 bases, leaving 16 bases between them. This CDR3 comprises 15 residues. This CDR3 reads CASSILGAENQPQHF. In DNA form, the CDR3 reads TGTGCCAGCAGTATACTAGGGGCAGAAAATCAGCCCCAGCATTTT.

Ten or more counts support this clonotype. The rearrangement links TRBV6-5 to TRBJ1-2, with a possible D match to TRBD1 (5 bases). The V end was cut by 7 bases, the J end by 3 bases, with 18 bases between. CDR3 size: 15 residues. Germline values: CDR1 MNHEY, CDR2 SVGAGI. DNA for the CDR3: TGTGCCAGCAAAACCGGGGGGAATTTCGACTATGGCTACACCTTC. Protein: CASKTGGNFDYGYTF.

In its sample, this clonotype was seen many times. The rearrangement links TRBV20-1 to TRBJ2-7, with D uncertain. The CDR3 is 15 amino acids. Deletions cut 0 bases from V and 4 bases from J, with 16 bases between. The germline V gene encodes CDR1 DFQATT and CDR2 SNEGSKA (reference sequence). CDR3 amino acids: CSARDRRRPKYEQYF. CDR3 sequence (DNA): TGCAGTGCTAGAGATCGACGGCGGCCTAAATACGAGCAGTACTTC.